The rows below give T cell receptor beta chains drawn from one sample of a study of Ad26.COV2.S vaccination and SARS-CoV-2 variants. Produced via immunoSEQ multiplex PCR; TCRdb's table is partial and in-frame only. The table includes roughly 500,000 clones, nearly 90% detected once. Sequenced here: peripheral blood, sampled in a trial of Ad26.COV2.S vaccine versus placebo. These receptors came from a person between 18 and 65 years old who received the Ad26.COV2.S COVID-19 vaccine or a placebo. The CDR3 runs from the conserved cysteine through the conserved F or W. Fields, in order: V gene, J gene, CDR3 length, CDR3 protein.

v_gene: TRBV7-9
j_gene: TRBJ1-2
len: 13
CDR3aa: CASSFTGANGYTF

v_gene: TRBV7-9
j_gene: TRBJ1-5
len: 13
CDR3aa: CAVTGAVNQPQHF

v_gene: TRBV18
j_gene: TRBJ1-6
len: 16
CDR3aa: CASSPASGIRNSPLHF

v_gene: TRBV6-5
j_gene: TRBJ1-1
len: 13
CDR3aa: CASSQQGNTEAFF

v_gene: TRBV7-8
j_gene: TRBJ2-5
len: 18
CDR3aa: CASSSPRGTVGGEGTQYF

v_gene: TRBV27
j_gene: TRBJ2-2
len: 13
CDR3aa: CASRTLITGELFF

v_gene: TRBV27
j_gene: TRBJ2-7
len: 14
CDR3aa: CASSLYGATYEQYF

v_gene: TRBV27
j_gene: TRBJ1-1
len: 14
CDR3aa: CASGSGGRATEAFF

v_gene: TRBV5-5
j_gene: TRBJ2-3
len: 16
CDR3aa: CASSLATGDRTDTQYF

v_gene: TRBV7-2
j_gene: TRBJ2-4
len: 13
CDR3aa: CASSWRQGDIQYF

v_gene: TRBV5-1
j_gene: TRBJ2-3
len: 14
CDR3aa: CASKSGGRTDTQYF

v_gene: TRBV5-1
j_gene: TRBJ1-4
len: 15
CDR3aa: CASSFGRQFNEKLFF

v_gene: TRBV6-2/TRBV6-3
j_gene: TRBJ2-2
len: 15
CDR3aa: CASSPGRGGTGELFF

v_gene: TRBV18
j_gene: TRBJ1-2
len: 12
CDR3aa: CASSWDRGGYTF

v_gene: TRBV28
j_gene: TRBJ2-7
len: 17
CDR3aa: CASSFLFGSTLNYEQYF

v_gene: TRBV4-1
j_gene: TRBJ2-3
len: 18
CDR3aa: CASSRGPASGVSTDTQYF

v_gene: TRBV7-6
j_gene: TRBJ2-7
len: 20
CDR3aa: CASSLSPGGGALLGSYEQYF

v_gene: TRBV6-5
j_gene: TRBJ1-4
len: 15
CDR3aa: CASSSSGTANEKLFF

v_gene: TRBV19
j_gene: TRBJ2-1
len: 14
CDR3aa: CASTRDKNYNEQFF

v_gene: TRBV15
j_gene: TRBJ2-7
len: 15
CDR3aa: CATSRDRTVIHEQYF

v_gene: TRBV12-3/TRBV12-4
j_gene: TRBJ1-2
len: 12
CDR3aa: CASTIHPLGYTF

v_gene: TRBV28
j_gene: TRBJ2-1
len: 12
CDR3aa: CASSLNYNEQFF

v_gene: TRBV4-3
j_gene: TRBJ1-4
len: 15
CDR3aa: CASSQEPGPDEKLFF

v_gene: TRBV24-1
j_gene: TRBJ2-5
len: 14
CDR3aa: CATSDNRVQETQYF

v_gene: TRBV4-2
j_gene: TRBJ1-3
len: 16
CDR3aa: CASSQERGFGRNTIYF

v_gene: TRBV11-2
j_gene: TRBJ2-1
len: 12
CDR3aa: CASSRGLTQQFF

v_gene: TRBV11-2
j_gene: TRBJ2-7
len: 15
CDR3aa: CASMQLRDRVNEQYF

v_gene: TRBV15
j_gene: TRBJ1-2
len: 16
CDR3aa: CATSRDRTATNYGYTF

v_gene: TRBV2
j_gene: TRBJ2-5
len: 13
CDR3aa: CASSARREETQYF

v_gene: TRBV7-9
j_gene: TRBJ1-1
len: 16
CDR3aa: CASSWPMGGMNTEAFF

v_gene: TRBV18
j_gene: TRBJ2-1
len: 15
CDR3aa: CASSPLTSGGSEQFF

v_gene: TRBV19
j_gene: TRBJ1-1
len: 14
CDR3aa: CASSIVQLNTEAFF

v_gene: TRBV5-5
j_gene: TRBJ2-1
len: 13
CDR3aa: CASSLSRGLEQFF

v_gene: TRBV2
j_gene: TRBJ1-6
len: 11
CDR3aa: CASSGPSPLHF

v_gene: TRBV7-2
j_gene: TRBJ2-3
len: 18
CDR3aa: CASSPKTPGSPFTDTQYF

v_gene: TRBV4-3
j_gene: TRBJ1-2
len: 16
CDR3aa: CASTEGVTPANYGYTF

v_gene: TRBV28
j_gene: TRBJ1-4
len: 15
CDR3aa: CASSFFRAGDEKLFF

v_gene: TRBV2
j_gene: TRBJ1-2
len: 13
CDR3aa: CASSRTVVSAYTF

v_gene: TRBV12-3/TRBV12-4
j_gene: TRBJ1-5
len: 13
CDR3aa: CASSLSTYQPQHF

v_gene: TRBV6-2/TRBV6-3
j_gene: TRBJ1-5
len: 14
CDR3aa: CASSYSGWDQPQHF